This TCR beta chain was identified in a study of neurological immune-mediated disorders. Study results and limitations: Private repertoires in all groups were suggested, as expanded clones shared no CDR3 amino acid sequences across subjects.

This clonotype was detected many times. As yet, its antigen is unknown. The CDR3 is made up of 17 amino acids. Germline loops: CDR1 LGHDT, CDR2 YNNKEL (reference sequence). Trimming removed 1 base from V and 1 base from J, with 16 bases in between. cDNA synthesis was performed by 5'RACE with 10-nucleotide random UMIs. TCRdb re-called the 5' RACE reads with MiXCR, one entry per CDR3 protein. Here the sample spans tens of thousands of distinct CDR3 sequences, about 4.8% being singletons. The source of this sequence is a man between 18 and 35 years old in good health. The genes are TRBV3-1 and TRBJ1-2; TRBD1 might be the D (6 bases). The sequenced sample was CD4+ T cells from blood. The CDR3, as DNA: TGTGCCAGCAGCCAAGGAATGGGGGCCAGGCATAACTATGGCTACACCTTC. It codes for CASSQGMGARHNYGYTF.